Each of the 2 T cell receptor beta chains below was sequenced from the same sample in a study of blood T cell repertoires in COVID-19. Here immunoSEQ multiplex PCR was the method, and the copy in TCRdb shows in-frame clones only, minus some. This sample has 150,000 to 200,000 clones, with roughly 80% found just once. Sequenced sample: PBMCs or T cells enriched from blood (not recorded which). These receptors all stem from a man aged 50 to 59 who had recovered from COVID-19.

The DNA of the CDR3 is TGTGCCAGCTCACCGCCGAGGGGACAGGGCGACAATGAGCAGTTCTTC. Translating gives CASSPPRGQGDNEQFF. The chain uses TRBV18 and TRBJ2-1, with 9 bases fitting TRBD1. The length of the CDR3 is 16 residues. The germline gives CDR1 KGHSH, CDR2 LQKENI. J gave up 5 bases and V 3 bases, and 8 bases lay outside the gene matches.

On this clone: Compared with germline, one end of the junction differs, possibly owing to a read error. J is TRBJ2-7 and V is TRBV3-1 (or the pseudogene TRBV3-2); 7 bases match TRBD2. The length of the CDR3 is 11 residues. Germline V gene sequence: CDR1 LGHDT, CDR2 YNNKEL (reference sequence). CDR3 protein: CASSQGGGKNF. The CDR3 DNA follows: TGTGCCAGCAGCCAAGGGGGAGGGAAGAACTTC.